These 25 T cell receptor beta chains were all obtained from the same sample, sequenced in a study of blood T cell repertoires in COVID-19. Clones were sequenced by immunoSEQ multiplex PCR, and TCRdb holds only the in-frame ones, with some missing. This table holds around 120,000 clones, about 78% found once. The sequenced sample was peripheral blood. These receptors were collected from a man in his 70s with acute or convalescent COVID-19.

This rearrangement joins TRBV5-1 to TRBJ1-3; D is possibly TRBD1 (5 bases). Trimming removed 2 bases from V and 2 bases from J, with 11 bases in between. CDR3 length: 15 amino acids. Germline CDR1 reads SGHRS; CDR2 reads YFSETQ. The CDR3 reads CASSFGGVAGNTIYF. In nucleotides, the CDR3 is TGCGCCAGCAGCTTTGGAGGGGTTGCTGGAAACACCATATATTTT.

The CDR3 DNA follows: TGCAGCGTTACGACAGGGTATGGCTACACCTTC. Encoded protein: CSVTTGYGYTF. V gene TRBV29-1 combines with J gene TRBJ1-2; 7 bases match TRBD1. The ends lost 5 bases at V and 5 bases at J; junction bases unmatched: 2. The germline V gene encodes CDR1 SQVTM and CDR2 ANQGSEA. The CDR3 length is 11 residues.

This clone was detected only once. The chain carries TRBV12-3 or TRBV12-4 and TRBJ1-2; 8 bases agree with TRBD1. Trimming took 5 bases from V and 4 from J; bases not matched to a gene: 3. The CDR3 has 13 residues. The CDR3 nucleotides read TGTGCCAGCAGTCGACAGGGGACCTATGGCTACACCTTC. Translated, it gives CASSRQGTYGYTF.

This chain connects TRBV18 to TRBJ2-7, with 8 bases aligning to TRBD2. CDR1 is KGHSH, CDR2 LQKENI, per germline. This CDR3 comprises 15 residues. The V gene end was trimmed by 6 bases and the J gene end by 2 bases; junction bases not matched to a gene: 9. In DNA, the CDR3 is TGTGCCAGCTCCGGGGGGGGCGGCGTGCCCTACGAGCAGTACTTC. Amino acids: CASSGGGGVPYEQYF. Supplemented by reference TRBV18 and TRBJ2-7, the full variable domain reads NAGVMQNPRHLVRRRGQEARLRCSPMKGHSHVYWYRQLPEEGLKFMVYLQKENIIDESGMPKERFSAEFPKEGPSILRIQQVVRGDSAAYFCASSGGGGVPYEQYFGPGTRLTVT.

This chain connects TRBV5-4 to TRBJ2-2; 7 positions agree with TRBD1. The CDR3 is made up of 14 amino acids. Germline V lookup: CDR1 SGHNT, CDR2 YYREEE (reference sequence). V was pared by 4 bases and J by 6 bases, with 6 bases of the junction left unmatched. CDR3 DNA sequence: TGTGCCAGCAGCAGAACAGGGGATGCCGGGGAGCTGTTTTTT. Translated: CASSRTGDAGELFF. The entire variable domain, with the rest obtained from reference TRBV5-4 and TRBJ2-2, is as follows: ETGVTQSPTHLIKTRGQQVTLRCSSQSGHNTVSWYQQALGQGPQFIFQYYREEENGRGNFPPRFSGLQFPNYSSELNVNALELDDSALYLCASSRTGDAGELFFGEGSRLTVL.

CDR3 in amino acids: CASSSGPAKTQYF. CDR3 DNA: TGTGCCAGCAGCTCAGGCCCCGCCAAGACCCAGTACTTC. The V call is TRBV7-3, the J call TRBJ2-5; D remains ambiguous. Trimming took off 4 bases at V and 6 bases at J, with 12 bases between the two ends. Looked up from germline, CDR1 is SGHTA and CDR2 is FQGTGA. This CDR3 region has 13 residues.

V gene TRBV4-1 combines with J gene TRBJ2-7; 8 nucleotides agree with TRBD1. Per the germline V gene, CDR1 is MGHRA and CDR2 is YSYEKL. This CDR3 comprises 15 residues. With V trimmed by 4 bases and J by 7 bases, 12 bases remained unmatched. The DNA of the CDR3 is TGCGCCAGCAGCCCAGGGACAGGCTTAGGGGGGGAGCAGTACTTC. Its protein is CASSPGTGLGGEQYF.

This clone was seen once. CDR3 bases: TGTGCCAGCAGCTTAATGCCAGGCTTCTCTGGAAACACCATATATTTT. Translated, it gives CASSLMPGFSGNTIYF. The gene calls are TRBV11-3 and TRBJ1-3; D remains unclear. Trimming took 2 bases from V and 0 from J, leaving 11 bases between them. CDR1 and CDR2 (germline): SGHNT, YENEEA. This CDR3 has 16 amino acids.

The rearrangement links TRBV19 to TRBJ1-2, with 11 bases lining up with TRBD1. Germline CDR1 LNHDA, CDR2 SQIVND (reference sequence). The V and J ends lost 1 base and 8 bases, in that order; junction bases with no gene match: 6. The CDR3 is 15 residues long. CDR3 sequence: CASSIGTGGVWGYTF. The CDR3 nucleotides read TGTGCCAGTAGTATAGGGACAGGGGGCGTTTGGGGCTACACCTTC.

The chain combines TRBV21-1 with TRBJ2-5; the table gives TRBD2 as D, unverified against the DNA. TRBV21-1 is given as a pseudogene. The CDR3 has 17 residues. CDR3 nucleotide sequence: TGTGCCAGCAGCCCCCTCACCGCGGGCCCCCTAAGTGAGACCCAGTACTTC. Translated: CASSPLTAGPLSETQYF.

The CDR3 here is CASSLFGQGAGEQFF. CDR3 bases: TGCGCCAGCAGCTTGTTTGGACAGGGAGCGGGTGAGCAGTTCTTC. This chain joins TRBV5-1 and TRBJ2-1; 8 bases match TRBD1. CDR1 and CDR2 from the germline V gene are SGHRS and YFSETQ. The CDR3 covers 15 residues. V was pared by 1 base and J by 9 bases, with 9 bases of the junction left unmatched.

This chain connects TRBV18 to TRBJ1-2, with D perhaps TRBD1 (6 bases). The ends were cut back, 6 bases at V and 4 bases at J, with 12 bases in the middle. The CDR3 spans 13 residues. CDR1 KGHSH and CDR2 LQKENI come from the germline V gene. The DNA for the CDR3 is TGTGCCAGCTCGTCGGGACATCTCTATGGCTACACCTTC. Its translation is CASSSGHLYGYTF.

V gene TRBV15 combines with J gene TRBJ1-2, with 8 nucleotides matching TRBD1. The CDR3 is 14 residues long. CDR1 and CDR2 from the germline V gene are LNHNV and YYDKDF (reference sequence). Germline trimming cut 0 bases from V and 8 bases from J; bases unmatched to any gene: 5. The CDR3, as DNA: TGTGCCACCAGCAGAGATCGGACAGGGCAGGGCTACACCTTC. Translation gives CATSRDRTGQGYTF. Together with reference TRBV15 and TRBJ1-2, the CDR3 gives the full variable domain: DAMVIQNPRYQVTQFGKPVTLSCSQTLNHNVMYWYQQKSSQAPKLLFHYYDKDFNNEADTPDNFQSRRPNTSFCFLDIRSPGLGDTAMYLCATSRDRTGQGYTFGSGTRLTVV.

This clone showed up just a few times. V is TRBV7-3 and J is TRBJ2-5; D gene uncertain. Trimming cost V 3 bases and J 2 bases, with 7 bases left between them. The CDR3 has 13 amino acids. Germline V CDR1 and CDR2: SGHTA, FQGTGA. The CDR3 loop is CASSLGAQETQYF. CDR3 sequence (DNA): TGTGCCAGCAGCTTGGGCGCTCAAGAGACCCAGTACTTC.

V is TRBV5-4 and J is TRBJ2-2; weak D call: TRBD1 (5 bases). The germline V and J ends were trimmed by 0 bases and 5 bases, with 5 bases remaining between them. The germline V gene has CDR1 SGHNT and CDR2 YYREEE (reference sequence). This CDR3 has 13 amino acids. This CDR3 is CASSLDRTGELFF. The CDR3 coding sequence is TGTGCCAGCAGCTTGGACAGGACCGGGGAGCTGTTTTTT.

The rearrangement joins TRBV5-1 to TRBJ2-2; TRBD1 matches 10 bases. V gave up 2 bases and J gave up 7 bases; unmatched junction bases: 17. This CDR3 spans 19 amino acids. Germline lookup yields CDR1 SGHRS and CDR2 YFSETQ. The CDR3 DNA reads as TGCGCCAGCAGCTTCGCCGGGACAGGGGACGCGTTAGGAGGCGGGGAGCTGTTTTTT. Its translation: CASSFAGTGDALGGGELFF. Based on the CDR3 plus reference TRBV5-1 and TRBJ2-2, the full variable domain is KAGVTQTPRYLIKTRGQQVTLSCSPISGHRSVSWYQQTPGQGLQFLFEYFSETQRNKGNFPGRFSGRQFSNSRSEMNVSTLELGDSALYLCASSFAGTGDALGGGELFFGEGSRLTVL.

The chain recombines TRBV6-5 with TRBJ1-1, with D hard to call. Germline V gene sequence: CDR1 MNHEY, CDR2 SVGAGI. The CDR3 length is 13 residues. V dropped 6 bases and J dropped 1 base, with 9 bases sitting between them. CDR3 residues: CASRDRENTEAFF. The CDR3 DNA reads as TGTGCCAGCAGGGACCGGGAGAACACTGAAGCTTTCTTT.

This clone was picked up a small number of times. This sequence joins TRBV11-3 and TRBJ1-4; D is ambiguous. CDR3 length: 15 residues. Germline assignment: CDR1 SGHNT and CDR2 YENEEA. The V gene lost 4 bases and the J gene lost 0 bases, with 9 bases spanning the gap. The CDR3 bases are TGTGCCAGCAGCTCAACGAGGGCAACTAATGAAAAACTGTTTTTT. This codes for CASSSTRATNEKLFF.

The chain combines TRBV5-4 with TRBJ1-1; the D is unclear. The ends were cut back, 0 bases at V and 0 bases at J, with 6 bases in the middle. The germline CDR1 and CDR2 sequences are SGHNT and YYREEE (reference sequence). This CDR3 has 14 amino acids. The CDR3 protein is CASSLVGVNTEAFF. CDR3 sequence (DNA): TGTGCCAGCAGCTTGGTTGGAGTGAACACTGAAGCTTTCTTT.

The rearrangement links TRBV27 to TRBJ2-4; the D is unclear. This CDR3 has 13 amino acids. The V and J ends lost 4 bases and 0 bases respectively, with 4 bases between them. The germline CDR1 and CDR2 sequences are MNHEY and SMNVEV (reference sequence). As DNA, the CDR3 is TGTGCCAGCAGTTCCGTAGCCAAAAACATTCAGTACTTC. Its protein product is CASSSVAKNIQYF.

This clone has a single count. The chain recombines TRBV15 with TRBJ1-5, with TRBD1 matching over 8 bases. Losses at the gene ends were 0 bases for V and 8 bases for J; bases not matched to a gene: 18. Germline lookup yields CDR1 LNHNV and CDR2 YYDKDF (reference sequence). The CDR3 has 19 amino acids. The CDR3: CATSRDGGGGQGARKPQHF. In DNA form, the CDR3 reads TGTGCCACCAGCAGAGACGGTGGGGGAGGGCAGGGGGCGAGGAAGCCCCAGCATTTT.

The chain links TRBV6-5 to TRBJ1-5, with no clear D. CDR1 and CDR2 from the germline V gene are MNHEY and SVGAGI. The CDR3 is 14 residues long. Trimming cost V 6 bases and J 6 bases, with 15 bases left between them. CDR3 sequence reads: CASSPAGAGQPQHF. CDR3 in DNA: TGTGCCAGCAGCCCCGCGGGCGCGGGTCAGCCCCAGCATTTT.

J is TRBJ2-5 and V is TRBV29-1; D ambiguous. The CDR3 covers 12 residues. Trimming removed 7 bases at V and 0 bases at J, with 9 bases between. CDR1 SQVTM and CDR2 ANQGSEA come from the germline V gene. DNA of the CDR3: TGCAGCGGCGGAGCGTACCAAGAGACCCAGTACTTC. Its translation: CSGGAYQETQYF.

The CDR3 nucleotides are TGTGCCATCAGTGAACTTTTAGGGCAGGGTACATCCTATGGCTACACCTTC. Its translation: CAISELLGQGTSYGYTF. The V gene is TRBV10-3, the J gene TRBJ1-2; D possibly corresponds to TRBD1 (5 bases). The V and J ends lost 3 bases and 4 bases respectively, with 21 bases between them. Germline V lookup: CDR1 ENHRY, CDR2 SYGVKD. The CDR3 runs 17 residues.

The chain couples TRBV7-2 to TRBJ1-1, with a weak D call TRBD1 (6 bases). Trimming removed 5 bases at V and 1 base at J, with 20 bases between. This CDR3 has 17 residues. Germline CDR1 reads SGHTA; CDR2 reads FQGNSA. CDR3 DNA: TGTGCCAGCAGCATACCGGGACAAAATTGGCGGAACACTGAAGCTTTCTTT. Protein product: CASSIPGQNWRNTEAFF.